Listed below are T cell receptor beta chains from one sample, sequenced in a study of CD8 T cells in ankylosing spondylitis. TCRdb analysed the 5' RACE reads with MiXCR anew, one entry per CDR3 protein. The sample contains under 550,000 distinct CDR3 sequences, about 25% of which appear only once. The specimen was blood, either unsorted or a sorted T cell fraction (not recorded which). The receptors derive from a male donor with ankylosing spondylitis. Both conserved end residues are part of each CDR3. A D gene is named only where the DNA matches it firmly. Rows may omit the clone size; those that give it use once, few, many or a size class.

v_call clone_size d_call cdr3_aa
TRBV29-1 few . CSVSNGGGNTEAFF
TRBV29-1 . . CSVGMGGGYTF
TRBV5-6 . . CASSHETGAWSDTQYF
TRBV5-1 . TRBD1 CASSLQQGYTDTQYF
TRBV7-2 . TRBD2 CASSLRRETNEQYF
TRBV18 few TRBD1 CASSPDRVIVNEQYF
TRBV3-1 . TRBD1 CASSQAGQGPTF
TRBV7-8 few . CASSPTGSSNYGYTF
TRBV20-1 . . CSARNQGPVEQYF
TRBV23-1 . . CASSRTAKNIQYF
TRBV12-3/TRBV12-4 few TRBD1 CASQTGNLAQYF
TRBV29-1 . TRBD2 CSAGLAGVNEQFF
TRBV5-1 . . CASSSRDGAQETQYF
TRBV5-1 . TRBD2 CASSLAGLAGEEQFF
TRBV20-1 . . CSARGQNSNQPQHF
TRBV7-8 . TRBD2 CASSLWPGGPYEQYF
TRBV2 . . CASTTGRSNYGYTF
TRBV12-3/TRBV12-4 . TRBD1 CASSSGTGNSPLHF
TRBV5-1 . . CASSWGTREYEQYF
TRBV19 . . CASSIRETQYF
TRBV15 . . CATSRSLANEQFF
TRBV5-1 few TRBD1 CASRQGTENTEAFF
TRBV5-6 . . CASNLWGHNYGYTF
TRBV2 few TRBD2 CASSRSVAGDSETQYF
TRBV23-1 . . CASSLGDRHSNQPQHF
TRBV20-1 . . CSARAGVSSYNEQFF
TRBV3-1 . . CASSPGTAFGYTF
TRBV29-1 . . CSVLPTGLRKTQYF
TRBV3-1 . . CASSPILSTGELFF
TRBV2 few . CASREQGRYNEQFF
TRBV5-1 few . CASSQMISGETQYF
TRBV7-9 . . CASSPSGGGVNTEAFF